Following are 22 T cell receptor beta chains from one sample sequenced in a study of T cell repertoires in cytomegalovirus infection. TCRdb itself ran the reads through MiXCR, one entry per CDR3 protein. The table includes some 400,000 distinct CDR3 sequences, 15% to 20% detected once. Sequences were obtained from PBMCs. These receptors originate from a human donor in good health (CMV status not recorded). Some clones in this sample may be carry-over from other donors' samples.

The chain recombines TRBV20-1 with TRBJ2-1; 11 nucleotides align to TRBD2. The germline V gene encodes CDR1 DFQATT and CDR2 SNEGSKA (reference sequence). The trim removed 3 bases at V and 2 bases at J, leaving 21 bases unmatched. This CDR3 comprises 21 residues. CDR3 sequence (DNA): TGCAGTGCTAGGTACCCCTCGGAGCTAATGGAACTAGCGGGAGCCTACAATGAGCAGTTCTTC. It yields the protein CSARYPSELMELAGAYNEQFF.

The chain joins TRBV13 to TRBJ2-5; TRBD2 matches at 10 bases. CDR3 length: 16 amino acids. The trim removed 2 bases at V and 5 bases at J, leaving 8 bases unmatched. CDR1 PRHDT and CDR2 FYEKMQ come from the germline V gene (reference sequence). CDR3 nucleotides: TGTGCCAGCAGCTTAAAAAGCGGGGGGGGCCTGGAGACCCAGTACTTC. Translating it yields CASSLKSGGGLETQYF.

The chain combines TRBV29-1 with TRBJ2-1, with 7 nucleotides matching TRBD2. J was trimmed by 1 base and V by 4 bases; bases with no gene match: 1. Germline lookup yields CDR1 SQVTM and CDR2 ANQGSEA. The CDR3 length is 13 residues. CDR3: CSVGDYSYNEQFF. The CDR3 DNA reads TGCAGCGTTGGGGACTATTCCTACAATGAGCAGTTCTTC.

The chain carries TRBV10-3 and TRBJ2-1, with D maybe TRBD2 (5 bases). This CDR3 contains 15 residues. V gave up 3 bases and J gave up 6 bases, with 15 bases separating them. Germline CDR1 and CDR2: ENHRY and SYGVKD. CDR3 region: CAISDRREWGNEQFF. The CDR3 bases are TGTGCCATCAGTGATCGAAGGGAGTGGGGCAATGAGCAGTTCTTC.

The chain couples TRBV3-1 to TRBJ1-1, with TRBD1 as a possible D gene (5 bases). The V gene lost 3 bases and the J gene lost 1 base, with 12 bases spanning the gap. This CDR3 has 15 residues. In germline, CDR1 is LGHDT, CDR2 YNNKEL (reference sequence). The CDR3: CASSHVATANTEAFF. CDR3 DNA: TGTGCCAGCAGCCACGTAGCGACAGCGAACACTGAAGCTTTCTTT.

The DNA for the CDR3 is TGTGCCAGCAGCCGCGGGGGCAGGGTAGACGAGCAGTACTTC. It yields the protein CASSRGGRVDEQYF. The gene calls are TRBV11-2 and TRBJ2-7, with a possible D match to TRBD2 (7 bases). Germline V gene lookup returns CDR1 SGHAT and CDR2 FQNNGV. The CDR3 loop spans 14 amino acids. Trimming took 5 bases from V and 5 from J, leaving 16 bases between them.

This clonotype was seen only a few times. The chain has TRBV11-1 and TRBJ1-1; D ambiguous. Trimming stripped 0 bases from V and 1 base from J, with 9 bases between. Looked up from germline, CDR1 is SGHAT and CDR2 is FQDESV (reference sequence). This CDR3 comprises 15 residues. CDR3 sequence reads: CASSLARDKNTEAFF. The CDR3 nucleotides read TGTGCCAGCAGCTTAGCGAGGGATAAGAACACTGAAGCTTTCTTT.

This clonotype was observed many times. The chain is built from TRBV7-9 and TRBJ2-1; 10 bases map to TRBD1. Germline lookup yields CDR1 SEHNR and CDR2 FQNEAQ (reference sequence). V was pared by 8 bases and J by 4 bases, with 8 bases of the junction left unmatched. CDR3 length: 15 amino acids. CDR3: CASPVGDRGYNEQFF. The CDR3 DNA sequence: TGTGCCAGCCCAGTGGGGGACAGGGGTTACAATGAGCAGTTCTTC. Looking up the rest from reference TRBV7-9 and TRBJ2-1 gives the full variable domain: DTGVSQNPRHKITKRGQNVTFRCDPISEHNRLYWYRQTLGQGPEFLTYFQNEAQLEKSRLLSDRFSAERPKGSFSTLEIQRTEQGDSAMYLCASPVGDRGYNEQFFGPGTRLTVL.

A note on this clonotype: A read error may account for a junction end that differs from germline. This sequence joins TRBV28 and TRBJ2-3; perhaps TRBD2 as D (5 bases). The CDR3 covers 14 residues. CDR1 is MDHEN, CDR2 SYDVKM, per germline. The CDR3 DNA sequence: TGTGCCAGCATAAGCCCTTCTAGCACAGATACGCGGTATTTT. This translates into CASISPSSTDTRYF.

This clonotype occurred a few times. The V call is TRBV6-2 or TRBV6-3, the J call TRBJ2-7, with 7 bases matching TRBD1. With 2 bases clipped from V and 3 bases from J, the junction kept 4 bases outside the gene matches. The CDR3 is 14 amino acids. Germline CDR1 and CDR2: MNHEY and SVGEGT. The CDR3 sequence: CASSYIGGYYEQYF. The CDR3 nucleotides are TGTGCCAGCAGTTACATAGGGGGCTACTACGAGCAGTACTTC.

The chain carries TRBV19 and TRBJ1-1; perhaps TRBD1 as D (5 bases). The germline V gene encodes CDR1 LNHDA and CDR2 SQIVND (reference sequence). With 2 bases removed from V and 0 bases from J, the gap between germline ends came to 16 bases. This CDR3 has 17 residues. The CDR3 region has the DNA TGTGCCAGTAGTATATTAGGGGCGGAACTTCTGAACACTGAAGCTTTCTTT. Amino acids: CASSILGAELLNTEAFF.

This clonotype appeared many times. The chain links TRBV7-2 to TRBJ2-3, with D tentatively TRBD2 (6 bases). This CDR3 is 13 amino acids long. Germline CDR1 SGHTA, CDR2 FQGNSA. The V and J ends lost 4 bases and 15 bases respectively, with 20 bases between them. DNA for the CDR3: TGTGCCAGCAGCTCGCCCTTAATGCTCGGGAGTTATTTT. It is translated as CASSSPLMLGSYF.

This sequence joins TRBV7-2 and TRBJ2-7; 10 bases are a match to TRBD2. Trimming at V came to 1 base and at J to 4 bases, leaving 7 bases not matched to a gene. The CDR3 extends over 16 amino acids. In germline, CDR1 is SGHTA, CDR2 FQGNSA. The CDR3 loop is CASSLVPASGSYEQYF. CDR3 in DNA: TGTGCCAGCAGCTTAGTCCCCGCTAGCGGGAGTTACGAGCAGTACTTC.

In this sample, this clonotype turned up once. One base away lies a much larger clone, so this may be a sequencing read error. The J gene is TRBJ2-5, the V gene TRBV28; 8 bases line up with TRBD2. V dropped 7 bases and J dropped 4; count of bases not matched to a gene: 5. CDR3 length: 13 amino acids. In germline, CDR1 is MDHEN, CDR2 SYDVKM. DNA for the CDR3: TGTGCCAGCAACGGGGGGGCCCCAGAGACCCAGTACTTC. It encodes CASNGGAPETQYF.

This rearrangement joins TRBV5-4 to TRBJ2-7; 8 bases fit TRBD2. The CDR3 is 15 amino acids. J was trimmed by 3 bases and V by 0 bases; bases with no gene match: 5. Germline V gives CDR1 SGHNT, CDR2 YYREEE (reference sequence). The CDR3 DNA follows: TGTGCCAGCAGCTTGGCCAAGAGCGGGGGCTACGAGCAGTACTTC. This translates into CASSLAKSGGYEQYF. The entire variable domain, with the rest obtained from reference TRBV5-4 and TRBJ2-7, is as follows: ETGVTQSPTHLIKTRGQQVTLRCSSQSGHNTVSWYQQALGQGPQFIFQYYREEENGRGNFPPRFSGLQFPNYSSELNVNALELDDSALYLCASSLAKSGGYEQYFGPGTRLTVT.

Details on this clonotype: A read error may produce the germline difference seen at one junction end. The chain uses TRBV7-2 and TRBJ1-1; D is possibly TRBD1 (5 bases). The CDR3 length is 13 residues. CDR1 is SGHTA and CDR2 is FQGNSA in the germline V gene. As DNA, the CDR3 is TGTGCCAGCAGCCGACAGAGAAACACTGAAGCTGTCTTT. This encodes CASSRQRNTEAVF. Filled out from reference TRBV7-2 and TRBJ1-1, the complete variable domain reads GAGVSQSPSNKVTEKGKDVELRCDPISGHTALYWYRQSLGQGLEFLIYFQGNSAPDKSGLPSDRFSAERTGGSVSTLTIQRTQQEDSAVYLCASSRQRNTEAVFGQGTRLTVV.

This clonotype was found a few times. CDR3 loop: CASSFGGGDEQYF. DNA of the CDR3: TGTGCCAGCAGTTTCGGGGGCGGGGACGAGCAGTACTTC. The chain has TRBV28 and TRBJ2-7; D may be TRBD1 or TRBD2 (6 bases each). V lost 3 bases to trimming and J lost 5 bases, with 11 bases between them. Per the germline V gene, CDR1 is MDHEN and CDR2 is SYDVKM. The CDR3 contains 13 residues.

The chain's CDR3 is CASSPTRDVSEAFF. In DNA form, the CDR3 reads TGTGCCAGCAGTCCCACGAGGGACGTCTCTGAAGCTTTCTTT. The chain joins TRBV7-2 to TRBJ1-1; perhaps TRBD1 as D (5 bases). Trimming pared 6 bases from V and 6 bases from J, leaving 17 bases between. Germline V gene sequence: CDR1 SGHTA, CDR2 FQGNSA. The CDR3 runs to 14 residues. Using reference TRBV7-2 and TRBJ1-1 for the parts outside the CDR3, the full variable domain is GAGVSQSPSNKVTEKGKDVELRCDPISGHTALYWYRQSLGQGLEFLIYFQGNSAPDKSGLPSDRFSAERTGGSVSTLTIQRTQQEDSAVYLCASSPTRDVSEAFFGQGTRLTVV.

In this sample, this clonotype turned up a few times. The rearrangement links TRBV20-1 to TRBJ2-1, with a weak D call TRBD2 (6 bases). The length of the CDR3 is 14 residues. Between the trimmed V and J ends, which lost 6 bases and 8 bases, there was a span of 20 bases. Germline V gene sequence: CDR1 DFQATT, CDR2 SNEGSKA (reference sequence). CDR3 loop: CSANPGLGMDEQFF. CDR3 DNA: TGCAGTGCAAATCCGGGACTTGGTATGGATGAGCAGTTCTTC.

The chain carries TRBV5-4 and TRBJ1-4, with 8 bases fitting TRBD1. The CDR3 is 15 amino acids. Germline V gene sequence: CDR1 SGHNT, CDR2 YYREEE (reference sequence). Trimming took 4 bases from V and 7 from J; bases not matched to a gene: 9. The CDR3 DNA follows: TGTGCCAGCAGCGCCGAACAGGGGGTGACTGAAAAACTGTTTTTT. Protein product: CASSAEQGVTEKLFF.

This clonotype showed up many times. DNA of the CDR3: TGCAGTGCTAGAGTTGAGGGGGGGCCCTACAATGAGCAGTTCTTC. Its translation: CSARVEGGPYNEQFF. This chain links TRBV20-1 with TRBJ2-1, with a possible D match to TRBD2 (7 bases). The V gene's germline CDR1 is DFQATT and CDR2 SNEGSKA (reference sequence). This CDR3 spans 15 amino acids. Trimming took 1 base from V and 2 from J, leaving 12 bases between them.

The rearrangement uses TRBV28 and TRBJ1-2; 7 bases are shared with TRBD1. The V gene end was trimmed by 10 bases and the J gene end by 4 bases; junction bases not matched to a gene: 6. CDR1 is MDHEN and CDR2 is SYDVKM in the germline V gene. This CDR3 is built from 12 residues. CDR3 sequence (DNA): TGTGCCACTAAGACAGGGAGCTATGGCTACACCTTC. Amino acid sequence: CATKTGSYGYTF.